This passage covers 7 T cell receptor beta chains from one sample sequenced in a study of identical twins. TCRdb fed the 5' RACE reads into MiXCR, producing one record per CDR3 protein. The sample holds about 520,000 distinct CDR3 sequences; roughly a fifth are singletons and the top ten take 0.91%. The data were also submitted as part of a second study, on T cells expressing NK-cell markers.

Sequencing used CD4+ T cells sorted from blood. These receptors were collected from a woman under 30 in good health.

This clonotype was found a few times. The J gene is TRBJ2-1, the V gene TRBV18, with TRBD2 matching over 9 bases. The CDR3 is made up of 16 amino acids. Germline V gives CDR1 KGHSH, CDR2 LQKENI. V lost 3 bases, J lost 0 bases, and 3 bases stayed unmatched. The CDR3 sequence is CASSPYSGSSYNEQFF. The CDR3 DNA follows: TGTGCCAGCTCACCTTATAGCGGGAGCTCCTACAATGAGCAGTTCTTC.

This clonotype has a single count. This rearrangement joins TRBV5-1 to TRBJ1-3, with D perhaps TRBD1 (5 bases). The V and J ends lost 0 bases and 0 bases respectively, with 7 bases between them. This CDR3 contains 15 residues. The germline CDR1 and CDR2 sequences are SGHRS and YFSETQ. The CDR3 nucleotides read TGCGCCAGCAGCTTGGCAGGGTCCTCTGGAAACACCATATATTTT. It yields the protein CASSLAGSSGNTIYF. Variable domain in full (rest from reference TRBV5-1 and TRBJ1-3): KAGVTQTPRYLIKTRGQQVTLSCSPISGHRSVSWYQQTPGQGLQFLFEYFSETQRNKGNFPGRFSGRQFSNSRSEMNVSTLELGDSALYLCASSLAGSSGNTIYFGEGSWLTVV.

V usage is TRBV7-2 and J usage is TRBJ1-1; D not certain. V shed 3 bases and J shed 1 base, with 12 bases lying between them. Germline V lookup: CDR1 SGHTA, CDR2 FQGNSA. This CDR3 region has 15 residues. CDR3 nucleotide sequence: TGTGCCAGCAGCTTTCAGGTGGGCTGGAACACTGAAGCTTTCTTT. Protein sequence: CASSFQVGWNTEAFF.

The genes are TRBV20-1 and TRBJ2-2; D may be TRBD2 (6 bases). The ends were cut back, 4 bases at V and 6 bases at J, with 12 bases in the middle. In germline, CDR1 is DFQATT, CDR2 SNEGSKA (reference sequence). The CDR3 totals 13 residues. This CDR3 is CSAMGGGSGELFF. In nucleotides, the CDR3 is TGCAGTGCTATGGGAGGTGGTTCCGGGGAGCTGTTTTTT.

The chain is built from TRBV7-2 and TRBJ1-1; D gene unclear. Germline V gives CDR1 SGHTA, CDR2 FQGNSA. The CDR3 length is 12 residues. V was shortened by 5 bases and J by 11 bases, with 15 bases between the two germline ends. CDR3 bases: TGTGCCAGCAGCCAACAGTCACCGGGGGCTTTCTTT. This gives the protein CASSQQSPGAFF. The variable domain in full, with the rest retrieved from reference TRBV7-2 and TRBJ1-1, is GAGVSQSPSNKVTEKGKDVELRCDPISGHTALYWYRQSLGQGLEFLIYFQGNSAPDKSGLPSDRFSAERTGGSVSTLTIQRTQQEDSAVYLCASSQQSPGAFFGQGTRLTVV.

J is TRBJ2-5 and V is TRBV20-1; perhaps TRBD1 as D (6 bases). CDR1 is DFQATT and CDR2 is SNEGSKA in the germline V gene (reference sequence). CDR3 size: 15 residues. V lost 3 bases and J 1 base, leaving 15 bases between the germline ends. In nucleotides, the CDR3 is TGCAGTGCTAGGTACCCAGGGGCCCGCCAAGAGACCCAGTACTTC. Translation: CSARYPGARQETQYF.

A few counts support this clonotype. V gene TRBV10-3 combines with J gene TRBJ2-2, with D uncertain. V was cut by 1 base and J by 1 base, with 7 bases left in between. The CDR3 contains 15 residues. The V gene's germline CDR1 is ENHRY and CDR2 SYGVKD. CDR3 protein: CAISEYQQNTGELFF. CDR3 coding DNA: TGTGCCATCAGTGAGTACCAGCAGAACACCGGGGAGCTGTTTTTT.